These 9 T cell receptor beta chains share one sample of origin, sequenced in a study of a mutant IDH1 vaccine in newly diagnosed glioma. The assay was immunoSEQ multiplex PCR, and TCRdb's table has in-frame clones only and misses some. This table holds around 82,000 clones, around 79% found once. Time point of the sample: baseline, week 1 (first vaccination visit). The treatment denotes: pre-vaccination baseline after standard-of-care therapy. Sequencing used PBMCs, obtained from a glioma patient treated with radiotherapy, temozolomide or both. Receptors originate from a man aged 40-49 years with glioma. Some clones in this sample may be carry-over from other donors' samples.

The chain joins TRBV9 to TRBJ1-2; D is unclear. Germline assignment: CDR1 SGDLS and CDR2 YYNGEE. The CDR3 is 14 amino acids. Trimming took off 0 bases at V and 6 bases at J, with 12 bases between the two ends. CDR3 sequence (DNA): TGTGCCAGCAGCGTAGCTGAAGGGCAGCATGGCTACACCTTC. Translated, it gives CASSVAEGQHGYTF. Using reference TRBV9 and TRBJ1-2 for the parts outside the CDR3, the full variable domain is DSGVTQTPKHLITATGQRVTLRCSPRSGDLSVYWYQQSLDQGLQFLIQYYNGEERAKGNILERFSAQQFPDLHSELNLSSLELGDSALYFCASSVAEGQHGYTFGSGTRLTVV.

This clone turned up a few times. This chain connects TRBV2 to TRBJ2-6; D gene uncertain. Trimming left V 1 base short and J 2 bases short, with 6 bases between. CDR3 length: 15 amino acids. Germline assignment: CDR1 SNHLY and CDR2 FYNNEI. CDR3 in DNA: TGTGCCAGCAGTGAAGAGGGTACTGGGGCCAACGTCCTGACTTTC. As protein: CASSEEGTGANVLTF.

CDR3 residues: CATRGLAGANNEQFF. As DNA, the CDR3 is TGTGCCACCAGAGGTCTCGCGGGGGCAAACAATGAGCAGTTCTTC. The rearrangement links TRBV10-3 to TRBJ2-1, with D maybe TRBD2 (7 bases). Germline values: CDR1 ENHRY, CDR2 SYGVKD. The V end lost 10 bases, the J end lost 5 bases, and 21 bases lay between the germline ends. The CDR3 covers 15 residues.

This chain connects TRBV6-1 to TRBJ1-1; TRBD1 is a possible D gene (5 bases). The V end lost 0 bases, the J end lost 5 bases, and 13 bases lay between the germline ends. CDR1 MNHNS and CDR2 SASEGT come from the germline V gene. CDR3 length: 15 residues. CDR3: CASSEARAGRTEAFF. DNA of the CDR3: TGTGCCAGCAGTGAAGCCAGGGCAGGGAGAACTGAAGCTTTCTTT.

The rearrangement joins TRBV4-2 to TRBJ1-5; 7 bases align to TRBD1. V was clipped by 0 bases and J by 6 bases; unmatched bases: 11. Germline CDR1 is LGHNA and CDR2 is YNFKEQ. The length of the CDR3 is 17 residues. CDR3 in DNA: TGTGCCAGCAGCCAAGATTACTCAGGGGGGTCGGGTCAGCCCCAGCATTTT. It codes for CASSQDYSGGSGQPQHF.

This chain links TRBV5-1 with TRBJ1-1; D not certain. Germline-derived CDR1 and CDR2 are SGHRS and YFSETQ. Deletions cut 3 bases from V and 1 base from J, with 7 bases between. The CDR3 has 13 residues. This CDR3 reads CASSSKGNTEAFF. Here the CDR3 DNA reads TGCGCCAGCAGCTCCAAGGGGAACACTGAAGCTTTCTTT.

Worth noting for this clone: Other DNA sequences from this sample encode an identical CDR3 as well. V is TRBV14 and J is TRBJ2-5, with unresolved D. Germline CDR1 is SGHDN and CDR2 is FVKESK. CDR3 length: 14 residues. V lost 3 bases, J lost 1 base, and 9 bases lay in between. The CDR3 DNA is TGTGCCAGCAGCCAGAACAGAGCCCAAGAGACCCAGTACTTC. It codes for CASSQNRAQETQYF.

The CDR3 loop is CASGQGGTEAFF. CDR3 in DNA: TGCGCCAGTGGACAGGGGGGCACTGAAGCTTTCTTT. The chain combines TRBV5-1 with TRBJ1-1; 10 bases are a match to TRBD1. V gave up 8 bases and J gave up 4 bases; unmatched junction bases: 2. The CDR3 has 12 residues. CDR1 is SGHRS, CDR2 YFSETQ, per germline.

In this sample, this clone turned up once. This rearrangement joins TRBV6-6 to TRBJ2-3; D might be TRBD2 (6 bases). V was trimmed by 0 bases and J by 7 bases, leaving 14 bases between them. This CDR3 spans 15 amino acids. From germline, CDR1 is MNHNY and CDR2 SVGAGI (reference sequence). CDR3 region: CASSYSRLAQYTQYF. The CDR3 DNA is TGTGCCAGCAGTTACTCTCGGCTAGCGCAATATACGCAGTATTTT.